A selection of T cell receptor beta chains follows, all from one sample in a study of shared clonotypes between healthy human individuals. Clones were sequenced by immunoSEQ multiplex PCR, and TCRdb holds only the in-frame ones, with some missing. Of some 2,500,000 clones in the sample, over 85% were seen once. Sequencing was done on a sample of naive CD4+ T cells from PBMCs. The receptor set was obtained from a man in his late teens or twenties in good health. Some clones in this sample may be carry-over from other donors' samples. The CDR3 runs from the conserved cysteine through the conserved F or W.

J gene	V gene	CDR3 protein
TRBJ1-4	TRBV7-9	CASSLEEGAKLFF
TRBJ2-1	TRBV6-6	CASSYTGANEQFF
TRBJ2-5	TRBV28	CASSTSETQYF
TRBJ2-1	TRBV28	CASSLYRWGYYNEQFF
TRBJ2-5	TRBV4-1	CASSQDRGRGQGETQYF
TRBJ2-2	TRBV14	CASSQQRQGSGELFF
TRBJ2-7	TRBV11-2	CASSLERSNEQYF
TRBJ2-3	TRBV20-1	CSARLDTQYF
TRBJ1-3	TRBV15	CATSREQRSGNTIYF
TRBJ1-3	TRBV19	CASSMGSFYSGNTIYF
TRBJ2-3	TRBV5-4	CASSFGDPNSDTQYF
TRBJ2-2	TRBV7-2	CASSRGTGELFF
TRBJ1-2	TRBV29-1	CSVVQGGYGYTF
TRBJ2-6	TRBV7-9	CASSPTRVGANVLTF
TRBJ2-2	TRBV5-4	CASSSGLAGTGELFF
TRBJ2-2	TRBV29-1	CSVHGTGVNTGELFF
TRBJ2-7	TRBV5-1	CASSLALTGEQYF
TRBJ1-2	TRBV6-5	CASSYSGRAGYTF
TRBJ1-5	TRBV28	CASSTQPGRGQPQHF
TRBJ2-3	TRBV11-2	CASSLTLAGGTDTQYF
TRBJ1-1	TRBV11-1	CASSSQGVDTEAFF
TRBJ1-1	TRBV7-3	CASSYDRVGTEAFF
TRBJ2-3	TRBV28	CASASAGASTDTQYF
TRBJ2-3	TRBV6-5	CASKREDTQYF
TRBJ1-1	TRBV25-1	CASSPPLVTEAFF
TRBJ2-5	TRBV25-1	CASSDSGTGRATQYF
TRBJ1-2	TRBV5-1	CASSSSDRVNGYTF
TRBJ2-1	TRBV5-8	CASIKEIAGFYNEQFF
TRBJ2-1	TRBV23-1	CASRPMAGSHNEQFF
TRBJ2-3	TRBV7-2	CASSLDRDELDTQYF
TRBJ1-2	TRBV5-5	CASSWIEQGTYGYTF
TRBJ1-3	TRBV5-1	CASSLQGLSGNTIYF
TRBJ2-1	TRBV7-3	CASSPTGWNEQFF
TRBJ1-4	TRBV7-9	CASSRIFLEEKLFF
TRBJ2-7	TRBV2	CASRSGTPYF
TRBJ2-1	TRBV29-1	CSVSDSYNEQFF
TRBJ2-2	TRBV28	CASSLGSGANNGELFF
TRBJ2-7	TRBV2	CASSEREWGEQYF
TRBJ2-3	TRBV20-1	CSARIKDTQYF
TRBJ2-1	TRBV27	CASSLLTANEQFF
TRBJ2-1	TRBV9	CASSSGTSVYNEQFF
TRBJ2-5	TRBV5-1	CASSLADRGRETQYF
TRBJ1-1	TRBV28	CASSFPGQMNTEAFF
TRBJ2-1	TRBV7-9	CASSLASSYNEQFF